Presented here are 25 T cell receptor beta chains from one specimen sequenced in a study of blood T cell repertoires in COVID-19. Using immunoSEQ multiplex PCR, the repertoire was profiled, and TCRdb retains in-frame clones only, with some absent. Here the sample spans about 200,000 clones, about 86% being singletons. Sample: PBMCs or T cells enriched from blood (not recorded which). The receptors originated from a man aged 35 to 55 who had recovered from COVID-19.

This chain uses TRBV4-1 with TRBJ2-5, with D perhaps matching TRBD2 (6 bases). In germline, CDR1 is MGHRA, CDR2 YSYEKL. The ends were cut back, 0 bases at V and 5 bases at J, with 10 bases in the middle. The CDR3 consists of 14 residues. In nucleotides, the CDR3 is TGCGCCAGCAGCCAAGATCCTAGCGCGGAGACCCAGTACTTC. Protein: CASSQDPSAETQYF.

The chain carries TRBV10-3 and TRBJ2-1, with D possibly TRBD1 on 6 matching bases. This CDR3 contains 14 residues. Germline CDR1 is ENHRY and CDR2 is SYGVKD. V was trimmed by 5 bases and J by 2 bases, leaving 10 bases between them. CDR3 residues: CAISTGTTYNEQFF. The CDR3 nucleotides read TGTGCCATCAGTACCGGGACAACCTACAATGAGCAGTTCTTC.

The genes are TRBV10-3 and TRBJ2-1; 7 nucleotides agree with TRBD2. Germline trimming cut 8 bases from V and 4 bases from J; bases unmatched to any gene: 5. CDR1 and CDR2 (germline): ENHRY, SYGVKD. This CDR3 has 13 amino acids. The DNA of the CDR3 is TGTGCCATCGGGAGGGGCGAATACAATGAGCAGTTCTTC. It specifies CAIGRGEYNEQFF.

J is TRBJ2-6 and V is TRBV19; a weak D match, TRBD2 (5 bases). The V and J ends lost 7 bases and 4 bases respectively, with 11 bases between them. Looked up from germline, CDR1 is LNHDA and CDR2 is SQIVND (reference sequence). The CDR3 consists of 14 residues. CDR3 nucleotides: TGTGCCAGTAACCCGGGGATAGGGGCCAACGTCCTGACTTTC. Translating it yields CASNPGIGANVLTF.

J is TRBJ2-1 and V is TRBV7-3, with unresolved D. V was pared by 6 bases and J by 2 bases, with 14 bases between. This CDR3 is 15 amino acids long. The germline V gene encodes CDR1 SGHTA and CDR2 FQGTGA. The DNA for the CDR3 is TGTGCCAGCAGTCGAGACTCTACTACCTACAATGAGCAGTTCTTC. Residues: CASSRDSTTYNEQFF.

The chain employs TRBV10-3 and TRBJ2-7; 7 bases line up with TRBD1. Germline V gives CDR1 ENHRY, CDR2 SYGVKD. Trimming cost V 3 bases and J 1 base; bases outside gene matches: 3. This CDR3 has 14 residues. CDR3 loop: CAISDGTASYEQYF. The DNA of the CDR3 is TGTGCCATCAGTGACGGGACAGCGTCCTACGAGCAGTACTTC.

The V gene is TRBV30, the J gene TRBJ1-1; 11 bases line up with TRBD1. V lost 2 bases to trimming and J lost 5 bases; unmatched junction nucleotides: 10. The germline CDR1 and CDR2 sequences are GTSNPN and SVGIG (reference sequence). The CDR3 is 16 amino acids. For the CDR3, the DNA is TGTGCCTGGAGTTCCAAGGACAGGGGGCGGTGGACTGAAGCTTTCTTT. Encoded protein: CAWSSKDRGRWTEAFF.

The V call is TRBV3-1 (or the pseudogene TRBV3-2), the J call TRBJ1-2; TRBD1 is a possible D gene (6 bases). The CDR3 consists of 16 residues. The germline V gene has CDR1 LGHDT and CDR2 YNNKEL (reference sequence). V shed 0 bases and J shed 5 bases, with 16 bases lying between them. The CDR3 bases are TGTGCCAGCAGCCAAGAGGCCTTGGGGGGGGCTTATGGCTACACCTTC. This translates into CASSQEALGGAYGYTF.

This clone has more than one count but fewer than ten. The chain combines TRBV5-6 with TRBJ2-7; 11 positions match TRBD2. CDR1 and CDR2 (germline): SGHDT, YYEEEE. V was clipped by 3 bases and J by 2 bases; unmatched bases: 4. The CDR3 covers 15 residues. In DNA, the CDR3 is TGTGCCAGCAGCTCGTCGGGACTAGCGGCCTACGAGCAGTACTTC. Protein: CASSSSGLAAYEQYF.

V gene TRBV19 combines with J gene TRBJ2-7; 10 bases agree with TRBD1. In germline, CDR1 is LNHDA, CDR2 SQIVND (reference sequence). CDR3 length: 15 residues. Germline trimming cut 4 bases from V and 1 base from J; bases unmatched to any gene: 4. The CDR3 loop is CASSNQGQGSYEQYF. The CDR3 DNA sequence: TGTGCCAGTAGTAACCAGGGACAGGGGTCCTACGAGCAGTACTTC.

The V and J genes are TRBV2 and TRBJ2-3, with D perhaps matching TRBD1 (5 bases). Germline V gene sequence: CDR1 SNHLY, CDR2 FYNNEI. Trimming left V 5 bases short and J 4 bases short, with 10 bases between. The CDR3 covers 13 residues. CDR3 protein: CASSWKGPDTQYF. CDR3 DNA: TGTGCCAGCAGTTGGAAGGGGCCAGATACGCAGTATTTT.

The gene calls are TRBV28 and TRBJ1-1, with 8 bases that match TRBD1. Germline V CDR1 and CDR2: MDHEN, SYDVKM. J gave up 7 bases and V 3 bases, and 4 bases lay outside the gene matches. The length of the CDR3 is 13 residues. CDR3 sequence: CASSLAGGDEAFF. The CDR3 region has the DNA TGTGCCAGCAGTTTGGCAGGGGGCGATGAAGCTTTCTTT. Looking up the rest from reference TRBV28 and TRBJ1-1 gives the full variable domain: DVKVTQSSRYLVKRTGEKVFLECVQDMDHENMFWYRQDPGLGLRLIYFSYDVKMKEKGDIPEGYSVSREKKERFSLILESASTNQTSMYLCASSLAGGDEAFFGQGTRLTVV.

In DNA form, the CDR3 reads TGTGCCAGCAGCCACTACATGACAGAGCTCAGGGGAGCTTTCTTT. The encoded protein is CASSHYMTELRGAFF. V is TRBV3-1 (or the pseudogene TRBV3-2) and J is TRBJ1-1; a possible D gene is TRBD1 (6 bases). CDR1 is LGHDT, CDR2 YNNKEL, per germline (reference sequence). The CDR3 covers 15 residues. Trimming removed 3 bases at V and 10 bases at J, with 21 bases between.

V and J are TRBV9 and TRBJ2-5, with D unclear. Per germline, CDR1 SGDLS and CDR2 YYNGEE. The CDR3 extends over 14 amino acids. V lost 4 bases, J lost 4 bases, and 14 bases lay in between. This CDR3 reads CASSSAGLGETQYF. The CDR3 DNA is TGTGCCAGCAGCTCAGCCGGGTTAGGAGAGACCCAGTACTTC.

The chain employs TRBV3-1 (or the pseudogene TRBV3-2) and TRBJ2-1, with a tentative D call TRBD2 (5 bases). Germline CDR1 reads LGHDT; CDR2 reads YNNKEL (reference sequence). This CDR3 is built from 11 residues. Trimming stripped 4 bases from V and 9 bases from J, with 7 bases between. CDR3 DNA sequence: TGTGCCAGCAGCCTCCGGGGTGAGCAGTTCTTC. Translating gives CASSLRGEQFF.

The chain is built from TRBV28 and TRBJ1-1; no clear D. The germline V gene has CDR1 MDHEN and CDR2 SYDVKM. The CDR3 spans 14 residues. Deletions cut 2 bases from V and 4 bases from J, with 11 bases between. The CDR3 sequence is CASSLKESGTEAFF. Written as DNA, the CDR3 is TGTGCCAGCAGTTTAAAAGAGTCAGGCACTGAAGCTTTCTTT.

In its sample, this clone was seen a few times. The chain has TRBV4-2 and TRBJ1-4, with no clear D. Germline V CDR1 and CDR2: LGHNA, YNFKEQ. With 0 bases removed from V and 9 bases from J, the gap between germline ends came to 11 bases. The CDR3 has 14 residues. Written as DNA, the CDR3 is TGTGCCAGCAGCCAAGATCGCGGGGTAAAAAAACTGTTTTTT. Protein: CASSQDRGVKKLFF.

This sequence joins TRBV7-3 and TRBJ1-2; 8 positions agree with TRBD1. In germline, CDR1 is SGHTA, CDR2 FQGTGA. The CDR3 loop spans 14 amino acids. V lost 5 bases, J lost 5 bases, and 7 bases stayed unmatched. The DNA for the CDR3 is TGTGCCAGCAGCCCCACAGGGGGAGGGTATGGCTACACCTTC. Translated: CASSPTGGGYGYTF.

This clone was seen only once. The rearrangement links TRBV18 to TRBJ1-2; 10 nucleotides line up with TRBD1. The CDR3 spans 13 residues. J lost 6 bases, V lost 6 bases, and 4 bases had no gene match. From germline, CDR1 is KGHSH and CDR2 LQKENI. This CDR3 reads CASSLGQGDGYTF. For the CDR3, the DNA is TGTGCCAGCTCCCTCGGACAGGGGGATGGCTACACCTTC.

The rearrangement uses TRBV29-1 and TRBJ2-4; tentative D call: TRBD1 (6 bases). This CDR3 is built from 14 residues. Germline V gives CDR1 SQVTM, CDR2 ANQGSEA. With 6 bases removed from V and 2 bases from J, the gap between germline ends came to 14 bases. Here the CDR3 reads CSVGNRESKNIQYF. The CDR3, as DNA: TGCAGCGTAGGCAACAGGGAATCCAAAAACATTCAGTACTTC.

The rearrangement uses TRBV6-1 and TRBJ2-3; D may be TRBD2 (5 bases). The V end lost 5 bases, the J end lost 3 bases, and 9 bases lay between the germline ends. CDR3 length: 13 amino acids. Germline assignment: CDR1 MNHNS and CDR2 SASEGT. This CDR3 is CASSSRRTDTQYF. CDR3 coding DNA: TGTGCCAGCAGTTCAAGGAGGACAGATACGCAGTATTTT.

This clone was seen only a few times. The chain employs TRBV30 and TRBJ1-5, with unresolved D. V lost 3 bases, J lost 2 bases, and 11 bases lay in between. From germline, CDR1 is GTSNPN and CDR2 SVGIG (reference sequence). The CDR3 length is 14 residues. CDR3 amino acids: CAWSRPGGNQPQHF. Here the CDR3 DNA reads TGTGCCTGGAGCCGGCCGGGAGGCAATCAGCCCCAGCATTTT.

This sequence joins TRBV25-1 and TRBJ1-6; perhaps TRBD1 as D (6 bases). V lost 6 bases, J lost 0 bases, and 18 bases lay in between. The CDR3 has 18 residues. Germline assignment: CDR1 MGHDK and CDR2 SYGVNS. The CDR3 loop reads CASSSRPGESSYNSPLHF. CDR3 DNA sequence: TGTGCCAGCAGCAGCCGACCAGGGGAGAGCTCCTATAATTCACCCCTCCACTTT.

This rearrangement joins TRBV28 to TRBJ1-4; 9 bases map to TRBD1. Trimming removed 2 bases from V and 1 base from J; junction bases left unmatched: 2. This CDR3 has 16 amino acids. The germline V gene has CDR1 MDHEN and CDR2 SYDVKM. The DNA of the CDR3 is TGTGCCAGCAGTTTAAGACAGGGGGAAACTAATGAAAAACTGTTTTTT. This codes for CASSLRQGETNEKLFF.

The CDR3 region is CASSPDRDRAGYGYTF. The CDR3 DNA follows: TGTGCCAGCAGTCCGGACAGGGATCGGGCCGGCTATGGCTACACCTTC. J is TRBJ1-2 and V is TRBV6-4; TRBD1 matches at 8 bases. V lost 5 bases, J lost 4 bases, and 12 bases stayed unmatched. Germline V gene sequence: CDR1 MRHNA, CDR2 SNTAGT. This CDR3 has 16 residues.